Listed here are 3 T cell receptor beta chains from one sample, sequenced in a study of regulatory T cells in long-lasting Graves disease. Arm-PCR of CDR3 regions and iRepertoire HTBI primers were the basis on which TCR beta libraries were built. TCRdb re-analysed the multiplex PCR reads in MiXCR, keeping a single row per CDR3 protein. Among about 470,000 distinct CDR3 sequences listed, around a fifth were seen once. Time point: persistent/refractory GD, antithyroid drugs over 5 years with positive TRAb. PBMC RNA served as the TCR library source. The sequencing here drew on peripheral blood mononuclear cells (PBMCs), taken when the disease was refractory, from a patient treated with antithyroid drugs. The receptor set was obtained from a female donor with Graves disease.

At least ten counts were recorded for this clonotype. The V call is TRBV28, the J call TRBJ1-4; D not certain. Between the trimmed V and J ends, which lost 6 bases and 8 bases, there was a span of 10 bases. CDR1 is MDHEN, CDR2 SYDVKM, per germline. The CDR3 covers 12 residues. The CDR3 here is CASSLAGEKLFF. In DNA form, the CDR3 reads TGTGCCAGCAGCTTAGCCGGCGAAAAACTGTTTTTT. The variable domain in full, with the rest retrieved from reference TRBV28 and TRBJ1-4, is DVKVTQSSRYLVKRTGEKVFLECVQDMDHENMFWYRQDPGLGLRLIYFSYDVKMKEKGDIPEGYSVSREKKERFSLILESASTNQTSMYLCASSLAGEKLFFGSGTQLSVL.

This chain connects TRBV3-1 to TRBJ2-7; tentatively, D is TRBD1 (6 bases). The V gene's germline CDR1 is LGHDT and CDR2 YNNKEL (reference sequence). V was trimmed by 2 bases and J by 0 bases, leaving 8 bases between them. CDR3 length: 14 amino acids. CDR3 coding DNA: TGTGCCAGCAGCCAAACGGACAGCTCCTACGAGCAGTACTTC. Translation: CASSQTDSSYEQYF.

This clonotype was detected ten times or more. The chain carries TRBV6-1 and TRBJ1-1; D unclear. The CDR3 runs 14 residues. V was cut by 4 bases and J by 1 base, with 10 bases left in between. Germline CDR1 reads MNHNS; CDR2 reads SASEGT. CDR3 residues: CASSVVGSNTEAFF. DNA of the CDR3: TGTGCCAGCAGTGTGGTCGGATCGAACACTGAAGCTTTCTTT.